Each of the 5 T cell receptor beta chains below was sequenced from the same sample in a study of immune heterogeneity within non-small cell lung tumors. Samples each supplied around 600 ng of bulk tumor genomic DNA as template. Primary tumors were biopsied several times each, far apart, intraoperatively. Curative operations were performed on patients who had untreated, newly diagnosed non-small cell lung cancer. Multiplex PCR amplified TCR beta CDR3 with 32 V and 13 J primers. MiXCR, run by TCRdb on the multiplex PCR reads, gives a single entry per CDR3 protein. The sample lists over 10,000 distinct CDR3 sequences, about 22% occurring once. Sequencing input: lung tumor tissue. The receptors here all came from a man in his sixties with non-small cell lung cancer.

This clonotype was seen more than once but under ten times. The chain has TRBV19 and TRBJ2-1, with D perhaps matching TRBD2 (6 bases). This CDR3 comprises 14 residues. Trimming shortened V by 5 bases and J by 3 bases, and 11 bases separated the two germline ends. From germline, CDR1 is LNHDA and CDR2 SQIVND (reference sequence). CDR3 sequence (DNA): TGTGCCAGTAGTTTGCCCGGGAGCTACAATGAGCAGTTCTTC. This sequence encodes CASSLPGSYNEQFF.

This chain joins TRBV9 and TRBJ2-3; D is ambiguous. Germline CDR1 and CDR2: SGDLS and YYNGEE. CDR3 length: 14 amino acids. Trimming pared 5 bases from V and 4 bases from J, leaving 14 bases between. The CDR3 sequence: CASRVNPSPDTQYF. DNA for the CDR3: TGTGCCAGCAGAGTAAATCCTAGTCCAGATACGCAGTATTTT.

To note about this clonotype: This may come from a read error, since a much larger clone is one base off. J is TRBJ2-1 and V is TRBV5-1; 9 nucleotides agree with TRBD1. The CDR3 contains 16 residues. Germline V gene lookup returns CDR1 SGHRS and CDR2 YFSETQ. Unmatched junction bases numbered 14, after V lost 4 bases and J lost 9 bases. The CDR3 protein is CASSPKGQGWNSEQFF. The CDR3 region has the DNA TGCGCCAGCAGCCCAAAGGGACAGGGTTGGAATAGTGAGCAGTTCTTC.

About this clonotype: Just one base apart from a much larger clone, this may be a read error. The J gene is TRBJ2-7, the V gene TRBV6-1; 10 bases map to TRBD2. Germline V gives CDR1 MNHNS, CDR2 SASEGT. This CDR3 is built from 15 residues. The CDR3: CAISEGASGSSEQYF. The CDR3 nucleotides read TGTGCCATCAGTGAAGGGGCTAGCGGGAGCTCCGAGCAGTACTTC.

This chain links TRBV7-9 with TRBJ2-1; 8 bases align to TRBD2. Germline CDR1 SEHNR, CDR2 FQNEAQ (reference sequence). This CDR3 contains 18 residues. Trimming cost V 0 bases and J 0 bases; bases outside gene matches: 7. CDR3 sequence reads: CASSLALLAGPSYNEQFF. The DNA of the CDR3 is TGTGCCAGCAGCTTAGCATTATTAGCGGGGCCCTCCTACAATGAGCAGTTCTTC.